This TCR beta chain was sequenced in a study of identifying expanded T cells in peripheral blood (dated by TCRdb to about 2019). About the study as a whole: Technical replicates were generated by sequencing separate aliquots of the same genomic DNA pool, with four replicates compared pairwise. On the study overall, not on this receptor specifically: The beta-binomial model significantly reduced the number of clones called differentially abundant and the false-positive rate across all healthy-donor time intervals. It was expected by the authors that biological variance in healthy repertoires might increase further over much longer intervals, such as months to years. The binomial model flagged approximately 1.1 differentially abundant clones between technical replicates but about 16 over around 2 weeks and 18 to 20 over roughly 4 weeks. For all healthy donors, the variance in clone template counts between two-week samples rose significantly as total template count increased.

Looking up the germline V gene yields CDR1 SGHAT and CDR2 FQNNGV. Trimming at the junction amounts to 1 base on V and 10 bases on J, and the germline ends lie 14 bases apart. The CDR3 has 14 amino acids, counting the end cysteine and phenylalanine. Left in the record is the CDR3 DNA by itself, 42 bases read in frame from the first base. No immune events, such as infections, were documented for the healthy donors during the collection period. To calibrate time-dependent variance in a beta-binomial model of T-cell clone differential abundance, blood repertoires from healthy donors were used as a training cohort. There were around ten healthy donors in the training cohort, of whom 3 were female and 7 were male. On average the donors were 43 years old, and their ages spanned 29 to 64 years. Whole blood from each healthy donor was obtained from a commercial supplier and was collected at three time points around two weeks apart. For immunosequencing, genomic DNA was extracted from unsorted whole blood.

About this clone: What this receptor recognizes is not known. No much larger clonotype is one base removed from it; base qualities were not supplied.

TCRbeta CDR3 regions were profiled with the immunoSEQ Assay using bias-controlled multiplex PCR amplification of genomic DNA. Per the source publication's procedure: To quantify the absolute abundance of each unique TCRbeta CDR3 region, the sequences were collapsed and filtered. Differential abundance was tested with two models: a binomial (Fisher-equivalent) model and a beta-binomial model that adds time-dependent variance fitted from healthy donors. Any clone with fewer than 5 combined templates was excluded, and a clone was called differentially abundant if its Benjamini-Hochberg FDR was below 0.01. Beta-binomial variance was modeled as a function of total template count across the two samples using the form v = (b*log(k)+a)^2. TCRdb stores this immuneACCESS table with in-frame sequences only. Part of the clones is absent; in the studies checked, under half of the shortfall reflects unresolved V genes, and no reason is known for the rest. V, J and clone size are taken as reported in that table, and D and trimming were inferred from the DNA itself. The sample table holds some 100,000 clones, of which 70% to 90% were seen once. Jointly, the top ten make up approximately 17% of the sample.

The clonotype was recovered from a person between 18 and 75 years old in good health. The sequence is built from TRBV11-2 and TRBJ2-1; TRBD2 is possibly the D segment (5 matching bases). Sequencing input: blood. This receptor carries the CDR3 CASSLGGLGLEQFF. The base sequence is TGTGCCAGCAGCTTAGGAGGGCTAGGTTTGGAGCAGTTCTTC.